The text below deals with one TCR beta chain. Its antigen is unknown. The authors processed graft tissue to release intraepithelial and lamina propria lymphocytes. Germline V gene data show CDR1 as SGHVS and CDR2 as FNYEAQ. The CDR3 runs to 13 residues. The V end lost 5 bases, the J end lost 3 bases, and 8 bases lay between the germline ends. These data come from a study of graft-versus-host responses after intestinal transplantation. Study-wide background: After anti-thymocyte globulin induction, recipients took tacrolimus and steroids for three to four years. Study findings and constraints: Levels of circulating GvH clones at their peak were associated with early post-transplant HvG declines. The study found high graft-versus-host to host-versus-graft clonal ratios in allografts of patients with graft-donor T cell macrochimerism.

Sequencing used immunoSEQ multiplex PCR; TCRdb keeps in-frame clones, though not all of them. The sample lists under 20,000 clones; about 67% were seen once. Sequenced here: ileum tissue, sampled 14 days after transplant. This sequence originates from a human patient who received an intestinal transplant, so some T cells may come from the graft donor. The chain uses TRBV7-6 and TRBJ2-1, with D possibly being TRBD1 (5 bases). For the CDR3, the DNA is TGTGCCAGCAGCAAGACAGTCTACAATGAGCAGTTCTTC. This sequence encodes CASSKTVYNEQFF.